The T cell receptor (beta chain) under discussion was sequenced for a study of healthy donors' naive CD4 and CD8 T cells (dated by TCRdb to about 2015). Background for the entire study: Donors were selected to cover three age groups (20-25, 40-50 and 60-70 years, several each), with a mean age of roughly 43, and half of the donors were female. For TCR alpha, a new primer set was designed to cover all functional IMGT alpha gene variants, and all other steps followed the beta-chain workflow. The study sequenced rearranged TCR alpha and beta chains from naive CD4+ and CD8+ T cells to test how TCR variation relates to lineage commitment. Donors were HLA-typed by sequencing at HLA-A, -B, -C, -DRB1, -DQB1 and -DPB1 using the SBTexcellerator protocol, an ABI3130xl analyzer and SBTengine software. The peripheral blood mononuclear cells came from roughly 19 individuals who were healthy and unrelated.

Taken from cysteine to phenylalanine, the CDR3 has 14 residues. Only CDR3 DNA remains: 42 bases, in frame from the first base. V loses 5 bases of germline sequence and J loses 5 bases, and the interval between the two ends is 15 bases. Results the study describes overall, beyond this receptor: Around 13% of the variance in CD4/CD8 propensity appeared to be explained jointly by V genes, J genes and CDR3 charge, in a largely additive manner. Because alpha and beta chains were sequenced in bulk and could not be paired, the effects of the two chains in combination were not assessed. Possible repertoire bias arising from homeostatic proliferation of naive T cells was not directly addressed. In both chains, CD4+ lineage was associated with a positively charged CDR3, and CD8+ lineage was associated with a negatively charged CDR3. Bias between naive CD4+ and CD8+ cells was reportedly observed for most V and J gene segments, consistently across donors and independently of HLA genotype.

Cells with a CD4+CD8-CD45RO-CD45RA+ profile were isolated by FACS and defined as naive CD4+ T cells, and those with a CD8+CD4-CD45RA+CD27bright profile were defined as naive CD8+ T cells. Antibodies against CD4 (RPA-T4), CD8 (SK1), CD27 (O323), CD45RA (HI100) and CD45RO (UCHL1) were used for sorting. As to this clonotype: The antigen it binds to is not known. No base qualities exist here, and no much larger clone lies one base off it.

The sample was run on a 454 GS FLX Titanium. TCR libraries were built from around 450 ng of total RNA with a previously published linear amplification protocol. The Roche/454 Genome Sequencer with Titanium chemistry was used for sequencing. The authors' analysis ran thus. From about 5 of the healthy donors, 60,000 to 90,000 rearranged TCR alpha transcripts were sequenced. Duplicate transcripts were removed, and each unique TCR clonotype was defined by its CDR3 junction following IMGT nomenclature. Logistic regression in R 2.13.0 modeled CD4 versus CD8 status as a function of V and J genes, with adjustment for donor effects and Bonferroni correction for multiple testing. Using fastp trimming at Q25 and MiXCR clonotype assembly, TCRdb reanalyzed the public sequencing data and kept in-frame beta chains. Each record represents a unique CDR3 protein, reported with the most common genes and DNA among its rows. TCRdb's processing, not the study's, gives the V and J calls here. This sample holds around 180,000 distinct CDR3 sequences; 65% to 75% were observed only once. Of the sample, 2.3% falls within the top ten clones.

The V and J segments used are TRBV12-3 or TRBV12-4 and TRBJ2-5, with TRBD1 tentatively as D gene (6 bases match). The receptor comes from a pool of human donors in good health; the sample pools cells from several healthy donors. Sequencing input: naive CD4+ and CD8+ T cells sorted from blood, pooled from several donors. The sample's cell subset or site label, decoded: FACS-sorted naive CD4+ (CD45RO-CD45RA+) and naive CD8+ (CD45RA+CD27bright) T cells. The bases are TGTGCCAGCAGTATAGACAGGTCGCGGGAGACCCAGTACTTC. This codes for CASSIDRSRETQYF.